These 7 T cell receptor beta chains originate from one sample sequenced in a study of cytomegalovirus exposure and HLA in healthy donors (dated by TCRdb to about 2017). Receptors were amplified or captured by the immunoSEQ multiplex PCR assay. For the multiplex PCR, a mixture combining 60 forward primers for TCR Vbeta segments and 13 reverse primers for TCR Jbeta segments was used. In TCRdb, the immuneACCESS table is reduced to in-frame sequences with V and J assigned. These tables do not hold every clone; where another copy was compared, an unresolved V gene accounts for under half, and the others remain unexplained. The table kept for this sample lists approximately 180,000 clones. 6.5% of the sample belongs to the ten largest clones. Sequences were obtained from PBMCs. The source is a man in his thirties or forties in good health and CMV-seronegative.

The chain couples TRBV5-4 to TRBJ2-6; TRBD1 is a possible D gene (5 bases). The V gene lost 3 bases and the J gene lost 0 bases, with 16 bases spanning the gap. The CDR3 loop spans 18 amino acids. CDR1 SGHNT and CDR2 YYREEE come from the germline V gene (reference sequence). CDR3 bases: TGTGCCAGCAGCTGGGGATCGACAGTAAGCTCTGGGGCCAACGTCCTGACTTTC. Translated, it gives CASSWGSTVSSGANVLTF. Combining the CDR3 with reference TRBV5-4 and TRBJ2-6 gives the whole variable domain ETGVTQSPTHLIKTRGQQVTLRCSSQSGHNTVSWYQQALGQGPQFIFQYYREEENGRGNFPPRFSGLQFPNYSSELNVNALELDDSALYLCASSWGSTVSSGANVLTFGAGSRLTVL.

This chain connects TRBV18 to TRBJ2-7, with TRBD2 matching over 7 bases. The CDR3 is 16 residues long. Germline CDR1 and CDR2: KGHSH and LQKENI. The J segment lost 1 base and the V segment lost 3 bases, leaving 9 bases of the junction unmatched. The CDR3 sequence: CASSPPNPSGSYEQYF. The DNA for the CDR3 is TGTGCCAGCTCACCCCCGAACCCTAGCGGATCCTACGAGCAGTACTTC.

The rearrangement uses TRBV5-8 and TRBJ1-1; 8 nucleotides align to TRBD1. The germline V gene has CDR1 SGHTS and CDR2 YDEGEE. The CDR3 totals 15 residues. The ends lost 5 bases at V and 0 bases at J; junction bases unmatched: 6. CDR3 protein: CASRWTGTLNTEAFF. CDR3 DNA: TGTGCCAGCAGGTGGACAGGGACTCTGAACACTGAAGCTTTCTTT. The whole variable domain, remainder taken from reference TRBV5-8 and TRBJ1-1, is EAGVTQSPTHLIKTRGQQATLRCSPISGHTSVYWYQQALGLGLQFLLWYDEGEERNRGNFPPRFSGRQFPNYSSELNVNALELEDSALYLCASRWTGTLNTEAFFGQGTRLTVV.

The V gene is TRBV4-1, the J gene TRBJ2-1; a possible D gene is TRBD2 (5 bases). This CDR3 has 16 amino acids. Trimming removed 3 bases at V and 0 bases at J, with 12 bases between. CDR1 and CDR2 (germline): MGHRA, YSYEKL. The CDR3 sequence: CASSHRGSGSYNEQFF. The CDR3 DNA is TGCGCCAGCAGCCATCGTGGGAGCGGCTCCTACAATGAGCAGTTCTTC.

The rearrangement joins TRBV27 to TRBJ1-5, with 9 bases lining up with TRBD1. Trimming at V came to 6 bases and at J to 6 bases, leaving 6 bases not matched to a gene. Germline V gene sequence: CDR1 MNHEY, CDR2 SMNVEV (reference sequence). The CDR3 is 14 amino acids. In nucleotides, the CDR3 is TGTGCCAGCAGCCTAACAGGGGGCTTTCAGCCCCAGCATTTT. This codes for CASSLTGGFQPQHF.

This chain connects TRBV6-6 to TRBJ1-5, with 7 nucleotides matching TRBD1. The germline V gene has CDR1 MNHNY and CDR2 SVGAGI (reference sequence). V gave up 5 bases and J gave up 4 bases; unmatched junction bases: 5. This CDR3 contains 14 residues. CDR3 protein: CASSLRQGNQPQHF. CDR3 DNA: TGTGCCAGCAGTCTAAGACAGGGTAATCAGCCCCAGCATTTT.

The chain recombines TRBV19 with TRBJ1-5; 7 positions agree with TRBD1. Losses at the gene ends were 7 bases for V and 2 bases for J; bases not matched to a gene: 8. The germline CDR1 and CDR2 sequences are LNHDA and SQIVND (reference sequence). This CDR3 is 15 amino acids long. This CDR3 is CASIRDSGRNQPQHF. CDR3 sequence (DNA): TGTGCCAGTATCCGGGACAGCGGTCGCAATCAGCCCCAGCATTTT.